This T cell receptor (beta chain) is drawn from a study of blood T cell repertoires in COVID-19. Here immunoSEQ multiplex PCR was the method, and the copy in TCRdb shows in-frame clones only, minus some. The sample yields approximately 140,000 clones, about 90% seen once. Germline V gene lookup returns CDR1 LGHNA and CDR2 YSLEER. The CDR3 runs 16 residues. V lost 3 bases, J lost 0 bases, and 4 bases stayed unmatched. This clone was detected a few times. J is TRBJ2-3 and V is TRBV4-3; 9 nucleotides agree with TRBD1. Sequencing input: peripheral blood. This sequence was found in a woman aged 60 to 75 with acute or convalescent COVID-19. Written as DNA, the CDR3 is TGCGCCAGCAGCCAGGAGGACAGGGGAAGCACAGATACGCAGTATTTT. It specifies CASSQEDRGSTDTQYF.